Listed below are T cell receptor beta chains from one sample, sequenced in a study of human T cells and chemical hapten exposure. Each CDR3 protein is one row after TCRdb ran MiXCR on the RACE reads. The sample includes about 80,000 distinct CDR3 sequences, 11% to 15% of them seen just once. The source was whole blood, collected in connection with sensitization to the hapten diphenylcyclopropenone (DPC). The source is a woman aged 50 to 60 with alopecia areata. Some clones in this sample may be carry-over from other donors' samples. Both conserved end residues are part of each CDR3.

j_gene,len,v_gene,CDR3aa
TRBJ2-7,18,TRBV5-1,CASSQGPQGFSLTYEQYF
TRBJ1-5,15,TRBV7-2,CASSQSGQLAQPQHF
TRBJ2-7,13,TRBV7-2,CASRMTGGYEQYF
TRBJ2-2,16,TRBV7-2,CASRHGLAGNTGELFF
TRBJ1-1,14,TRBV6-4,CASSDSSQNTEAFF
TRBJ2-1,11,TRBV29-1,CSVRKYNEQFF
TRBJ1-5,14,TRBV6-2/TRBV6-3,CASSNRDSNQPQHF
TRBJ1-1,12,TRBV28,CAARGRNTEAFF
TRBJ2-5,14,TRBV9,CASSAPLAAEIQYF
TRBJ2-7,15,TRBV11-1,CASSLGLAGVEEQYF
TRBJ2-1,15,TRBV3-1,CASSGAGTNYNEQFF
TRBJ2-5,16,TRBV6-1,CASSEAQGQSSETQYF
TRBJ1-1,14,TRBV4-1,CASGGGLLNTEAFF
TRBJ2-7,13,TRBV2,CASSQGLAGEQYF
TRBJ2-7,14,TRBV5-5,CASSFSRNSYEQYF
TRBJ2-2,15,TRBV7-2,CASSLASGGTGELFF
TRBJ1-6,15,TRBV20-1,CSASSDSSYNSPLHF
TRBJ2-7,15,TRBV12-3/TRBV12-4,CASRSNWGSGYEQYF
TRBJ1-5,15,TRBV6-2/TRBV6-3,CASARVGLSNQPQHF
TRBJ2-5,17,TRBV3-1,CASSPFPGQGPQETQYF
TRBJ1-6,13,TRBV28,CASCFGGNSPLHF
TRBJ2-2,18,TRBV3-1,CASSQEPTGTRYTGELFF
TRBJ1-2,13,TRBV21-1,CASSKRRPYGYTF
TRBJ2-7,11,TRBV1,CTSSAGPEQYF
TRBJ2-5,17,TRBV2,CASSARATGGRQETQYF
TRBJ2-3,13,TRBV6-2/TRBV6-3,CASSSISTDTQYF
TRBJ2-7,15,TRBV10-2,CASKKGTSGSPAGYF
TRBJ1-6,14,TRBV11-2,CASSFIARNSPLHF
TRBJ1-1,14,TRBV5-1,CASSLVATNTEAFF
TRBJ2-3,15,TRBV7-2,CASSSRTGGIDTQYF
TRBJ2-7,17,TRBV11-2,CASSLEYAQLAVYEQYF
TRBJ1-1,14,TRBV19,CASRIKGGLTEAFF
TRBJ2-7,18,TRBV28,CASSPTGTGSLRSYEQYF
TRBJ1-1,12,TRBV29-1,CSGVRPNTEAFF
TRBJ2-1,15,TRBV18,CASSPDRGLYNEQFF
TRBJ2-3,14,TRBV7-2,CASKDIAGGLTQYF
TRBJ2-1,17,TRBV7-2,CASSLAGKRGTYNEQFF
TRBJ2-3,16,TRBV7-2,CASSSSPRQTGDTQYF
TRBJ1-1,15,TRBV14,CASSQDLRVAGEAFF
TRBJ2-2,14,TRBV19,CASTAGGRTGELFF